The 25 T cell receptor beta chains below come from one sample, sequenced in a study of siplizumab effects on memory and regulatory T cells (dated 2019 in TCRdb). The library was built by means of the immunoSEQ multiplex PCR assay. As stored in TCRdb, this immuneACCESS dataset retains in-frame rearrangements with V and J assigned. A fraction of the clones does not appear; measured against another copy, unresolved V genes explain less than half of the discrepancy, and the remainder lacks a known reason. This sample holds about 69,000 clones; over 80% were observed only once. 1.5% to 2% of the sample is in the top ten clones. The sequencing sample was made of Tregs sorted from blood. The receptors stem from a human donor in good health.

The chain has TRBV28 and TRBJ1-2; 8 nucleotides agree with TRBD1. This CDR3 has 15 amino acids. From germline, CDR1 is MDHEN and CDR2 SYDVKM. V trimming: 10 bases; J trimming: 8 bases; junction bases outside the gene matches: 18. The chain's CDR3 is CANPTGVDRAGGYTF. CDR3 sequence (DNA): TGTGCCAACCCGACAGGGGTGGATCGGGCGGGGGGCTACACCTTC.

In DNA, the CDR3 is TGTGCCAGCAGTTCAGGTGGGCAGCCCCAGCATTTT. It encodes CASSSGGQPQHF. V and J are TRBV7-9 and TRBJ1-5; D is unclear. CDR3 size: 12 residues. V was clipped by 6 bases and J by 7 bases, with 10 bases between them. CDR1 and CDR2 from the germline V gene are SEHNR and FQNEAQ (reference sequence).

The chain uses TRBV30 and TRBJ1-1, with D tentatively TRBD1 (5 bases). The CDR3 is 12 amino acids. CDR1 is GTSNPN and CDR2 is SVGIG in the germline V gene (reference sequence). The V and J ends lost 3 bases and 5 bases respectively, with 10 bases between them. CDR3 loop: CAWSRGVTEAFF. CDR3 nucleotides: TGTGCCTGGAGCAGAGGGGTGACTGAAGCTTTCTTT.

The chain couples TRBV14 to TRBJ2-1; TRBD2 agrees at 7 bases. Trimming at V came to 3 bases and at J to 4 bases, leaving 6 bases not matched to a gene. This CDR3 region has 15 residues. CDR1 and CDR2 from the germline V gene are SGHDN and FVKESK. The CDR3 is CASSHAGTTYNEQFF. The CDR3 region has the DNA TGTGCCAGCAGCCACGCAGGGACTACGTACAATGAGCAGTTCTTC. Full variable domain (outside the CDR3, taken from reference TRBV14 and TRBJ2-1): EAGVTQFPSHSVIEKGQTVTLRCDPISGHDNLYWYRRVMGKEIKFLLHFVKESKQDESGMPNNRFLAERTGGTYSTLKVQPAELEDSGVYFCASSHAGTTYNEQFFGPGTRLTVL.

The rearrangement uses TRBV4-2 and TRBJ1-1; 7 nucleotides agree with TRBD1. CDR1 LGHNA and CDR2 YNFKEQ come from the germline V gene. Germline trimming cut 5 bases from V and 0 bases from J; bases unmatched to any gene: 15. This CDR3 contains 18 residues. CDR3 nucleotides: TGTGCCAGCAGCTTGGGACAGCACTCCCAGGAGATGAACACTGAAGCTTTCTTT. It specifies CASSLGQHSQEMNTEAFF.

J is TRBJ2-3 and V is TRBV19; 12 bases map to TRBD2. Trimming cost V 7 bases and J 2 bases; bases outside gene matches: 4. CDR1 is LNHDA, CDR2 SQIVND, per germline (reference sequence). The length of the CDR3 is 15 residues. The CDR3: CASKWTSGATDTQYF. For the CDR3, the DNA is TGTGCCAGTAAATGGACTAGCGGGGCCACAGATACGCAGTATTTT.

The chain couples TRBV29-1 to TRBJ2-7, with D hard to call. The germline V gene encodes CDR1 SQVTM and CDR2 ANQGSEA. The ends were cut back, 4 bases at V and 2 bases at J, with 6 bases in the middle. This CDR3 spans 11 amino acids. The CDR3 loop is CSVGIAYEQYF. CDR3 in DNA: TGCAGCGTTGGGATAGCCTACGAGCAGTACTTC.

The V call is TRBV10-1, the J call TRBJ2-3; the match to TRBD2 covers 9 bases. CDR1 and CDR2 from the germline V gene are WNHNN and SYGVQD (reference sequence). Trimming removed 0 bases from V and 5 bases from J; junction bases left unmatched: 6. The length of the CDR3 is 16 residues. The CDR3: CASSESLSGSEDTQYF. The CDR3 DNA reads as TGCGCCAGCAGTGAGTCGCTTAGCGGGAGCGAAGATACGCAGTATTTT.

The V call is TRBV29-1, the J call TRBJ1-1; the match to TRBD1 covers 8 bases. The V gene end was trimmed by 4 bases and the J gene end by 1 base; junction bases not matched to a gene: 5. CDR3 length: 14 amino acids. CDR1 is SQVTM, CDR2 ANQGSEA, per germline. The CDR3 sequence is CSVARQGRNTEAFF. CDR3 sequence (DNA): TGCAGCGTTGCCCGACAGGGGAGGAACACTGAAGCTTTCTTT.

The V gene is TRBV18, the J gene TRBJ2-2; D gene ambiguous. The V end was cut by 0 bases, the J end by 6 bases, with 5 bases between. CDR1 is KGHSH and CDR2 is LQKENI in the germline V gene. There are 13 residues in the CDR3. In nucleotides, the CDR3 is TGTGCCAGCTCACCACCGGCACCCGGGGAGCTGTTTTTT. Its translation is CASSPPAPGELFF. Supplemented by reference TRBV18 and TRBJ2-2, the full variable domain reads NAGVMQNPRHLVRRRGQEARLRCSPMKGHSHVYWYRQLPEEGLKFMVYLQKENIIDESGMPKERFSAEFPKEGPSILRIQQVVRGDSAAYFCASSPPAPGELFFGEGSRLTVL.

The rearrangement uses TRBV7-2 and TRBJ1-1; D is unresolved. Trimming took 3 bases from V and 10 from J, leaving 15 bases between them. The CDR3 runs to 13 residues. Germline V gene lookup returns CDR1 SGHTA and CDR2 FQGNSA. The CDR3: CASSFGVPAGAFF. Here the CDR3 DNA reads TGTGCCAGCAGCTTTGGGGTCCCTGCGGGAGCTTTCTTT.

The chain couples TRBV29-1 to TRBJ2-5; no reliable D call. Germline loops: CDR1 SQVTM, CDR2 ANQGSEA. The CDR3 has 12 amino acids. The ends were cut back, 4 bases at V and 1 base at J, with 7 bases in the middle. The CDR3 DNA reads as TGCAGCGTTGGCAGGATCCAAGAGACCCAGTACTTC. Its translation: CSVGRIQETQYF.

This clone was observed a handful of times. This chain uses TRBV7-3 with TRBJ2-1; 7 nucleotides agree with TRBD1. The CDR3 covers 13 residues. Germline-derived CDR1 and CDR2 are SGHTA and FQGTGA. Unmatched junction bases numbered 13, after V lost 5 bases and J lost 15 bases. CDR3 loop: CASSPTPTGSWFF. In DNA form, the CDR3 reads TGTGCCAGCAGCCCCACCCCGACAGGGAGCTGGTTCTTC.

As to this clone: Sequence at one end of the junction differs from germline and may be a read error. The gene calls are TRBV7-7 and TRBJ2-5, with 9 bases aligning to TRBD2. Germline CDR1 and CDR2: SSHAT and FNYEAQ (reference sequence). The CDR3 runs 15 residues. CDR3 amino acids: CASSLTSGLQETQYF. The DNA of the CDR3 is TGTGCTAGCAGCTTGACTAGCGGTCTACAAGAGACCCAGTACTTC.

V is TRBV10-1 and J is TRBJ2-2; D is undetermined. Germline CDR1 WNHNN, CDR2 SYGVQD (reference sequence). The V gene lost 7 bases and the J gene lost 1 base, with 7 bases spanning the gap. The CDR3 sequence is 13 residues long. CDR3 coding DNA: TGCGCCAGCATCAGGCTGAACACCGGGGAGCTGTTTTTT. Translated: CASIRLNTGELFF.

The V call is TRBV15, the J call TRBJ2-2, with D perhaps TRBD1 (6 bases). Germline V gene data show CDR1 as LNHNV and CDR2 as YYDKDF (reference sequence). This CDR3 has 16 amino acids. V lost 0 bases to trimming and J lost 2 bases, with 10 bases between them. Here the CDR3 DNA reads TGTGCCACCAGCAGAGATTTGGGACAAAACACCGGGGAGCTGTTTTTT. Encoded protein: CATSRDLGQNTGELFF.

V is TRBV27 and J is TRBJ2-7, with 9 positions matching TRBD2. The CDR3 is 13 amino acids. The germline V gene has CDR1 MNHEY and CDR2 SMNVEV (reference sequence). V lost 6 bases, J lost 2 bases, and 2 bases stayed unmatched. The CDR3 loop is CASRLAGAYEQYF. Written as DNA, the CDR3 is TGTGCCAGCAGGTTAGCGGGGGCCTACGAGCAGTACTTC.

This clone was picked up one time. V and J are TRBV4-1 and TRBJ2-1, with D possibly TRBD1 on 5 matching bases. In germline, CDR1 is MGHRA, CDR2 YSYEKL. Trimming cost V 0 bases and J 0 bases, with 15 bases left between them. This CDR3 is 18 amino acids long. As DNA, the CDR3 is TGCGCCAGCAGCCAAGATTGGGGCTTAGGCGGCTCCTACAATGAGCAGTTCTTC. It translates to CASSQDWGLGGSYNEQFF.

The chain joins TRBV27 to TRBJ2-1; 12 bases match TRBD2. This CDR3 comprises 22 residues. The germline V gene encodes CDR1 MNHEY and CDR2 SMNVEV (reference sequence). The V segment lost 3 bases and the J segment 8 bases; nucleotides outside the gene matches: 26. This CDR3 reads CASSFIRSPGLAGYFIRDEQFF. As DNA, the CDR3 is TGTGCCAGCAGTTTTATCAGGTCCCCGGGACTAGCGGGCTATTTCATACGCGATGAGCAGTTCTTC.

The rearrangement joins TRBV5-1 to TRBJ1-1; D possibly corresponds to TRBD1 (5 bases). CDR3 size: 15 residues. Per germline, CDR1 SGHRS and CDR2 YFSETQ. V shed 0 bases and J shed 1 base, with 10 bases lying between them. The CDR3 spells CASSLATGRNTEAFF. CDR3 coding DNA: TGCGCCAGCAGCTTGGCCACAGGCAGGAACACTGAAGCTTTCTTT.

The chain carries TRBV19 and TRBJ1-3, with no clear D. The V end was cut by 3 bases, the J end by 2 bases, with 8 bases between. Germline V gives CDR1 LNHDA, CDR2 SQIVND (reference sequence). There are 14 residues in the CDR3. CDR3 nucleotides: TGTGCCAGTAGTATGAAGAGGGCTGGAAACACCATATATTTT. Translated: CASSMKRAGNTIYF.

The V and J genes are TRBV4-3 and TRBJ1-4; D unclear. V was clipped by 2 bases and J by 9 bases, with 19 bases between them. The CDR3 has 16 amino acids. Germline CDR1 and CDR2: LGHNA and YSLEER. CDR3 bases: TGCGCCAGCAGCCAATCAGACGGAGGCATCGGGCAAAAACTGTTTTTT. Protein sequence: CASSQSDGGIGQKLFF.

V gene TRBV4-2 combines with J gene TRBJ1-4, with D perhaps TRBD1 (6 bases). The CDR3 loop spans 16 amino acids. Trimming stripped 1 base from V and 4 bases from J, with 13 bases between. In germline, CDR1 is LGHNA, CDR2 YNFKEQ. For the CDR3, the DNA is TGTGCCAGCAGCCAAGGTCCAGGGGCCTATAATGAAAAACTGTTTTTT. This codes for CASSQGPGAYNEKLFF.

The chain has TRBV12-5 and TRBJ2-2; weak D call: TRBD2 (6 bases). The CDR3 totals 15 residues. Trimming stripped 5 bases from V and 7 bases from J, with 17 bases between. CDR1 LGHNT and CDR2 FRNRAP come from the germline V gene. CDR3 region: CASGRQTSSYGELFF. For the CDR3, the DNA is TGTGCTAGTGGTCGCCAGACTAGTTCCTACGGGGAGCTGTTTTTT. Using reference TRBV12-5 and TRBJ2-2 for the parts outside the CDR3, the full variable domain is DARVTQTPRHKVTEMGQEVTMRCQPILGHNTVFWYRQTMMQGLELLAYFRNRAPLDDSGMPKDRFSAEMPDATLATLKIQPSEPRDSAVYFCASGRQTSSYGELFFGEGSRLTVL.

The chain links TRBV5-3 to TRBJ1-5, with D possibly matching TRBD1 (6 bases). TRBV5-3 is classed as an ORF, of uncertain function. The CDR3 extends over 13 amino acids. V was cut by 10 bases and J by 5 bases, with 16 bases left in between. The CDR3 DNA reads as TGTGCCTGGACCAGGGGCCGAGATCAGCCCCAGCATTTT. Protein: CAWTRGRDQPQHF.